This TCR beta chain stems from a study of CD8 T cells in Susac syndrome. Comments on this clonotype: The antigen remains undetermined.

The RNA, about 0.5 to 1 ug, was put through reverse transcription using random hexamers. immunoSEQ multiplex PCR amplified TCR beta CDR3 across 54 Vbeta, 13 Jbeta. TCRdb re-called the immunoSEQ multiplex PCR reads through MiXCR, storing one row per CDR3 protein. The table lists under 110,000 distinct CDR3 sequences, approximately 94% of them singletons, with around 0.38% in the top ten. Sequencing of TCR beta drew on CD8+ and CD4+ T cells from blood. Overall study results and limits: Among people with Susac, CD8+ clonal expansion was greatest in TEMRA cells and active patients. Within total CD8+ repertoires, approximately 15 Susac-specific public clones were found, and within CD8+ TEMRA repertoires, about 5.

The V gene's germline CDR1 is SGHDT and CDR2 YYEEEE. This CDR3 comprises 17 residues. Losses at the gene ends were 5 bases for V and 0 bases for J; bases not matched to a gene: 4. This receptor was obtained from a human donor with Susac syndrome. The source material was CD8+ T cells from PBMCs. V gene TRBV5-6 combines with J gene TRBJ2-6; 11 positions match TRBD1. In DNA form, the CDR3 reads TGTGCCAGCAGTCCGGGACAGGGGGGCTCTGGGGCCAACGTCCTGACTTTC. Residues: CASSPGQGGSGANVLTF.